This T cell receptor (beta chain) is from a study of cytomegalovirus exposure and HLA in healthy donors. Broader study findings: Later on, analysis showed that most CMV-associated TCR beta chains appeared to be HLA-restricted.

Nominally healthy donors were sampled, though unrecorded immune exposures were likely. PCR used 60 Vbeta primers and 13 Jbeta primers. The repertoire was sequenced with immunoSEQ multiplex PCR; TCRdb's copy has only in-frame clones and lacks some. The sample holds tens of thousands of clones, roughly 72% seen once. On this clone: The antigen is undetermined.

Germline assignment: CDR1 KGHSH and CDR2 LQKENI. This CDR3 contains 13 residues. The J segment lost 8 bases and the V segment lost 5 bases, leaving 4 bases of the junction unmatched. The sequencing sample was made of PBMCs. This chain joins TRBV18 and TRBJ1-4; 8 bases match TRBD1. This clonotype was sampled from a woman in her fifties or sixties in good health and CMV-seropositive. CDR3 protein: CASSRGQEEKLFF. CDR3 coding DNA: TGTGCCAGCTCAAGGGGACAGGAGGAAAAACTGTTTTTT.